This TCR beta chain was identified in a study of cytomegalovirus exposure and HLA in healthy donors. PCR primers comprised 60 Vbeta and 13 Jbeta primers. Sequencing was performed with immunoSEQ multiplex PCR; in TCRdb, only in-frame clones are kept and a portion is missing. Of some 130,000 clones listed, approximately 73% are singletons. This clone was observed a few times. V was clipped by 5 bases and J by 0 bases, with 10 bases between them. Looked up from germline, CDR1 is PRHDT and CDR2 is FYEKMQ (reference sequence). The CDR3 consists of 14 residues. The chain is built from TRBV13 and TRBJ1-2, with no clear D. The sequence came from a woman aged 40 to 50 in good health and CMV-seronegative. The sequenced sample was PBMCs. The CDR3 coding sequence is TGTGCCAGCAGCCCTGGAGTAGCTAACTATGGCTACACCTTC. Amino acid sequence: CASSPGVANYGYTF.